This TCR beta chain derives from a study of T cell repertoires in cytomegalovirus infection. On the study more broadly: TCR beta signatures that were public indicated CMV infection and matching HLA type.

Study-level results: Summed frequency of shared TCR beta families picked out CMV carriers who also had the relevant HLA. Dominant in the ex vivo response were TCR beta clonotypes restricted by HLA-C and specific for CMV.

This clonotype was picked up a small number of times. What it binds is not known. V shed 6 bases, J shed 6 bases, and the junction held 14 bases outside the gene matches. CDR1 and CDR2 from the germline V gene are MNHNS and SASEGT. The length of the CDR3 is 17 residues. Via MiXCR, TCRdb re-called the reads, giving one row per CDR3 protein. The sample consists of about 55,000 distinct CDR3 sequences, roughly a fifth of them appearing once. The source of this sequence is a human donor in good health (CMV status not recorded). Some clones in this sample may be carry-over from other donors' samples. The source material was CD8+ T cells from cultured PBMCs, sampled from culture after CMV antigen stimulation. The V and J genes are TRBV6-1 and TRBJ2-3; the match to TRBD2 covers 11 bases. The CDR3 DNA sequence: TGTGCCAGCAGCCCCGAACTAGCGGGGGACCCGTGGGATACGCAGTATTTT. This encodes CASSPELAGDPWDTQYF.